This entry lists 16 T cell receptor beta chains sequenced from one sample in a study of blood T cells in healthy people across ages. Sample-barcoded 5' priming and a J-beta primer mix drove a second PCR of about 6 to 12 cycles. TCRdb reprocessed the 5' RACE reads with MiXCR, giving one entry per CDR3 protein. The sample holds 780,000 or so distinct CDR3 sequences; just over 55% are singletons and the top ten take roughly 25%. Material for sequencing was blood. These receptor sequences come from a man aged 35 to 55 in good health.

The chain combines TRBV20-1 with TRBJ2-7; 11 bases align to TRBD2. The DNA end is a closer match to TRBJ2-5, so the J assignment may be wrong. Germline CDR1 DFQATT, CDR2 SNEGSKA (reference sequence). The CDR3 covers 15 residues. The CDR3 protein is CSASSTSGVGETQYF. CDR3 sequence (DNA): TGCAGTGCTAGCTCGACTAGCGGGGTCGGGGAGACCCAGTACTTC.

The chain recombines TRBV11-2 with TRBJ2-6; no clear D gene. The CDR3 loop spans 17 amino acids. Germline V CDR1 and CDR2: SGHAT, FQNNGV. Trimming took off 2 bases at V and 2 bases at J, with 13 bases between the two ends. The CDR3 protein is CASSLSGTNAGANVLTF. DNA for the CDR3: TGTGCCAGCAGCTTATCTGGAACTAATGCTGGGGCCAACGTCCTGACTTTC.

This rearrangement joins TRBV14 to TRBJ2-1; a possible D gene is TRBD2 (5 bases). The length of the CDR3 is 16 residues. Trimming cost V 0 bases and J 7 bases, with 16 bases left between them. Germline assignment: CDR1 SGHDN and CDR2 FVKESK. This chain's CDR3 is CASSQDLAPGWNEQFF. The CDR3 coding sequence is TGTGCCAGCAGCCAAGATCTAGCCCCCGGTTGGAATGAGCAGTTCTTC.

The rearrangement uses TRBV3-1 and TRBJ2-7, with 13 positions matching TRBD2. Germline CDR1 reads LGHDT; CDR2 reads YNNKEL (reference sequence). The CDR3 covers 18 residues. The J segment lost 2 bases and the V segment lost 4 bases, leaving 11 bases of the junction unmatched. The CDR3 DNA is TGTGCCAGCAGCCCTCGGACTAGCGGGAGTACTAAACCCTACGAGCAGTACTTC. This translates into CASSPRTSGSTKPYEQYF.

The chain uses TRBV7-2 and TRBJ2-3, with TRBD1 matching over 8 bases. This CDR3 is 13 amino acids long. V lost 5 bases, J lost 11 bases, and 9 bases stayed unmatched. Germline lookup yields CDR1 SGHTA and CDR2 FQGNSA. CDR3 region: CASSPIRGLEQYF. For the CDR3, the DNA is TGTGCCAGCAGCCCGATCAGGGGGCTTGAGCAGTATTTT. Supplemented by reference TRBV7-2 and TRBJ2-3, the full variable domain reads GAGVSQSPSNKVTEKGKDVELRCDPISGHTALYWYRQSLGQGLEFLIYFQGNSAPDKSGLPSDRFSAERTGGSVSTLTIQRTQQEDSAVYLCASSPIRGLEQYFGPGTRLTVL.

This clonotype has just a few counts. The chain employs TRBV7-2 and TRBJ1-1; 10 bases match TRBD1. This CDR3 region has 13 residues. J was trimmed by 6 bases and V by 5 bases; bases with no gene match: 3. Germline CDR1 SGHTA, CDR2 FQGNSA. This CDR3 is CASSTGTGAEAFF. The CDR3, as DNA: TGTGCCAGCAGCACGGGGACAGGGGCTGAAGCTTTCTTT.

This clonotype has only a few counts. This rearrangement joins TRBV29-1 to TRBJ2-3; maybe TRBD2 (5 bases). Trimming shortened V by 8 bases and J by 2 bases, and 17 bases separated the two germline ends. The CDR3 runs 14 residues. Germline values: CDR1 SQVTM, CDR2 ANQGSEA. In nucleotides, the CDR3 is TGCAGCACCTCCTCGGGCCTAGCCACAGATACGCAGTATTTT. Translated: CSTSSGLATDTQYF.

The chain is built from TRBV11-3 and TRBJ2-5; D is undetermined. Between the trimmed V and J ends, which lost 7 bases and 3 bases, there was a span of 12 bases. The germline V gene encodes CDR1 SGHNT and CDR2 YENEEA. The CDR3 has 13 residues. The CDR3 DNA is TGTGCCAGCATGGTTGTCGCCGAAGAGACCCAGTACTTC. Its translation is CASMVVAEETQYF.

This clonotype was seen a handful of times. The V gene is TRBV5-1, the J gene TRBJ1-1, with 9 nucleotides matching TRBD1. Unmatched junction bases numbered 2, after V lost 2 bases and J lost 3 bases. CDR1 is SGHRS, CDR2 YFSETQ, per germline. The CDR3 covers 14 residues. CDR3 sequence: CASSFGQGYTEAFF. The CDR3, as DNA: TGCGCCAGCAGCTTCGGACAGGGGTACACTGAAGCTTTCTTT. The full variable domain, in which reference TRBV5-1 and TRBJ1-1 provide the parts outside the CDR3, is KAGVTQTPRYLIKTRGQQVTLSCSPISGHRSVSWYQQTPGQGLQFLFEYFSETQRNKGNFPGRFSGRQFSNSRSEMNVSTLELGDSALYLCASSFGQGYTEAFFGQGTRLTVV.

V and J are TRBV5-1 and TRBJ2-1; no clear D. The germline gives CDR1 SGHRS, CDR2 YFSETQ. This CDR3 contains 16 residues. Trimming pared 0 bases from V and 1 base from J, leaving 11 bases between. The CDR3 loop reads CASSLVVATSYNEQFF. CDR3 coding DNA: TGCGCCAGCAGCTTGGTCGTCGCAACGTCCTACAATGAGCAGTTCTTC.

The chain uses TRBV27 and TRBJ2-5, with D possibly TRBD1 on 5 matching bases. The CDR3 is 17 amino acids. With 2 bases removed from V and 4 bases from J, the gap between germline ends came to 20 bases. Per the germline V gene, CDR1 is MNHEY and CDR2 is SMNVEV (reference sequence). CDR3 residues: CASSLADSRASGETQYF. CDR3 nucleotide sequence: TGTGCCAGCAGTTTAGCAGACTCCAGGGCTTCAGGAGAGACCCAGTACTTC.

The chain is built from TRBV7-9 and TRBJ1-4; D unclear. CDR1 is SEHNR, CDR2 FQNEAQ, per germline (reference sequence). This CDR3 region has 15 residues. V was cut by 4 bases and J by 3 bases, with 12 bases left in between. The chain's CDR3 is CASSSTDTANEKLFF. The CDR3 DNA is TGTGCCAGCAGCTCTACAGACACGGCTAATGAAAAACTGTTTTTT.

This clonotype has just a few counts. The chain's CDR3 is CSAPTGTGSEKLFF. The CDR3 nucleotides are TGCAGTGCTCCCACCGGGACAGGGAGTGAAAAACTGTTTTTT. This chain joins TRBV20-1 and TRBJ1-4; 9 bases fit TRBD1. The CDR3 loop spans 14 amino acids. V lost 5 bases to trimming and J lost 7 bases; unmatched junction nucleotides: 8. Germline loops: CDR1 DFQATT, CDR2 SNEGSKA (reference sequence).

J is TRBJ2-1 and V is TRBV7-2; D is unresolved. CDR1 is SGHTA, CDR2 FQGNSA, per germline. This CDR3 comprises 12 residues. V was trimmed by 3 bases and J by 14 bases, leaving 14 bases between them. In DNA form, the CDR3 reads TGTGCCAGCAGCTTGAAGACGAACCTGGAGTTCTTC. Its protein is CASSLKTNLEFF.

This clonotype was seen only a few times. A junction end diverges from the germline sequence, so it may reflect a read error. The CDR3 coding sequence is TGTGCTAGCAGCTTAGGAACGGACCACTCTGGGGCCAACGTCCTGACTTTC. This encodes CASSLGTDHSGANVLTF. The chain uses TRBV7-7 and TRBJ2-6; D is unclear. Looked up from germline, CDR1 is SSHAT and CDR2 is FNYEAQ (reference sequence). The CDR3 sequence is 17 residues long.

The chain is built from TRBV27 and TRBJ2-5; the D is unclear. The CDR3 spans 13 residues. Germline V CDR1 and CDR2: MNHEY, SMNVEV (reference sequence). Trimming left V 6 bases short and J 5 bases short, with 13 bases between. CDR3 region: CASSSIFLETQYF. CDR3 sequence (DNA): TGTGCCAGCAGCTCAATTTTTTTGGAGACCCAGTACTTC.